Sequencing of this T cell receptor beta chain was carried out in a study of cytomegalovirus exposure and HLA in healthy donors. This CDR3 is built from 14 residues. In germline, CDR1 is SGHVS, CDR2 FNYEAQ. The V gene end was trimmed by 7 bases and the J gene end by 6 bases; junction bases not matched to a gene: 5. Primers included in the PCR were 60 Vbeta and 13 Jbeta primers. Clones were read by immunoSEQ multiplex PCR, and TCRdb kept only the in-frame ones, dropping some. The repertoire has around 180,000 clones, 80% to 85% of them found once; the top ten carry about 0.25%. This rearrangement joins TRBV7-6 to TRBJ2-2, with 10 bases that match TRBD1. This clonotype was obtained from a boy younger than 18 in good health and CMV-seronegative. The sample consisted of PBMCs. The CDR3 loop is CASKGQGRSGELFF. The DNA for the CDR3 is TGTGCCAGCAAGGGACAGGGGCGATCCGGGGAGCTGTTTTTT.